Listed below are T cell receptor beta chains from one sample, sequenced in a study of T cells in Graves' hyperthyroidism and ophthalmopathy. Each CDR3 protein is one row after TCRdb ran MiXCR on the multiplex PCR reads. Here the sample spans some 650,000 distinct CDR3 sequences, approximately 15% being singletons. Sequences were obtained from blood. The receptors shown here come from a woman aged 40 to 50 with Graves' ophthalmopathy. CDR3s include the opening cysteine and the closing phenylalanine or tryptophan. Each record gives: clone size, D gene, J gene, V gene, CDR3 DNA, CDR3 protein. A D gene is named only where the DNA matches it firmly. Not all rows give a size; the values are once, few, many and, for expanded clones, a class.

few,NA,TRBJ1-5,TRBV12-3/TRBV12-4,TGTGCCAGCAGTTTAGAAGGGGTGGGCAATCAGCCCCAGCATTTT,CASSLEGVGNQPQHF
few,NA,TRBJ2-1,TRBV27,TGTGCCAGCAGTTTCAAACAAACTAATGAGCAGTTCTTC,CASSFKQTNEQFF
NA,NA,TRBJ2-3,TRBV20-1,TGCAGTGCCCCCAGGAGTCGCCTAAGCACAGATACGCAGTATTTT,CSAPRSRLSTDTQYF
few,NA,TRBJ2-2,TRBV3-1,TGTGCCAGCAGCCTCAGGGGTTCCCCCGGGGAGCTGTTTTTT,CASSLRGSPGELFF
many,NA,TRBJ2-7,TRBV28,TGTGCCAGCAGTTTATCAGTAAGCCCCTACGAGCAGTACTTC,CASSLSVSPYEQYF
few,TRBD2,TRBJ2-1,TRBV19,TGTGCCAGTACCTTAAGACCGTCGACTAGCGGGAATAATGAGCAGTTCTTC,CASTLRPSTSGNNEQFF
many,TRBD1,TRBJ1-2,TRBV5-8,TGTGCCAGCAGCCTGGACCAGGGGGCCAACTATGGCTACACCTTC,CASSLDQGANYGYTF
NA,NA,TRBJ1-2,TRBV12-3/TRBV12-4,TGTGCCATCCGGCGGGTTCTCGGGGGGTATGGCTACACCTTC,CAIRRVLGGYGYTF
many,TRBD1,TRBJ2-5,TRBV2,TGTGCCAGCAGTCTTGAATTGCAGGGGGCGTTACGGGAGACCCAGTACTTC,CASSLELQGALRETQYF
many,NA,TRBJ1-3,TRBV2,TGTGCCAGCAGTTCAGAGCTCCCTGGAAACACCATATATTTT,CASSSELPGNTIYF
many,NA,TRBJ2-3,TRBV7-9,TGTGCCAGCAGCTCCACTTCAGATACGCAGTATTTT,CASSSTSDTQYF
many,NA,TRBJ1-5,TRBV3-1,TGTGCCAGCAGCCAAGGACAGGTCGGGCCGCCCCAGCATTTT,CASSQGQVGPPQHF
many,TRBD2,TRBJ2-1,TRBV20-1,TGCAGTGCTAGGGGTGGGAGGGCCAATGAGCAGTTCTTC,CSARGGRANEQFF
many,NA,TRBJ1-1,TRBV12-3/TRBV12-4,TGTGCCAGCAGCCCTGACGGGCTGAACACTGAAGCTTTCTTT,CASSPDGLNTEAFF
many,TRBD1,TRBJ2-7,TRBV12-3/TRBV12-4,TGTGCCAGCAGTTTAAGGCGTGGGACAGTAACCTACGAGCAGTACTTC,CASSLRRGTVTYEQYF
NA,TRBD1,TRBJ2-5,TRBV12-3/TRBV12-4,TGTGCCAGCAGTCGAGGACAGGACCAAGAGACCCAGTACTTC,CASSRGQDQETQYF
few,NA,TRBJ2-3,TRBV5-1,TGCGCCAGCAGCTTTGAGGATACAAGCACAGATACGCAGTATTTT,CASSFEDTSTDTQYF
many,NA,TRBJ1-2,TRBV11-2,TGTGCCAGCAGCTTAGATCGGGGCAGGGCTTATGGCTACACCTTC,CASSLDRGRAYGYTF
NA,TRBD2,TRBJ2-3,TRBV19,TGTGCCAGCTCTTCCCAAACTAGCGGGAGCAAATTGGCGCAGTATTTT,CASSSQTSGSKLAQYF
many,NA,TRBJ2-3,TRBV2,TGTGCCAGCACCTTGACAGATACGCAGTATTTT,CASTLTDTQYF
NA,NA,TRBJ1-5,TRBV4-1,TGCGCCAGCAGCCAAGGACATTGGGGTAATCAGCCCCAGCATTTT,CASSQGHWGNQPQHF
NA,TRBD1,TRBJ2-5,TRBV29-1,TGCAGCGCTAGACAGGGACAAGAGACCAAGTACTTC,CSARQGQETKYF
many,NA,TRBJ1-3,TRBV6-1,TGTGCCAGCAGTGAAGTCGGGAGAGCCTCTGGAAACACCATATATTTT,CASSEVGRASGNTIYF
many,TRBD2,TRBJ2-7,TRBV20-1,TGCAGTGCTAGAGGTACTAGCGGGATTAACGAGCAGTACTTC,CSARGTSGINEQYF
few,TRBD2,TRBJ2-5,TRBV5-4,TGTGCCAGCAGAACCGGCGGGACTAGCGGGAGTGAACTCGCGACCCAGTACTTC,CASRTGGTSGSELATQYF
many,TRBD1,TRBJ1-1,TRBV3-1,TGTGCCAGCAGCCAACAGGGGGGCGGCACTGAAGCTTTCTTT,CASSQQGGGTEAFF
NA,TRBD1,TRBJ2-5,TRBV7-9,TGTGCCAGCAGCTCCGCCGGACAGGGGAAAGAGACCCAGTACTTC,CASSSAGQGKETQYF
NA,NA,TRBJ1-1,TRBV18,TGTGCCAGCTCACCGGGGAACATGAACACTGAAGCTTTCTTT,CASSPGNMNTEAFF
few,TRBD1,TRBJ2-6,TRBV6-1,TGTGCCAGCAGCCCAGCGACAGGGATGGGGGTTGGGGCCAACGTCCTGACTTTC,CASSPATGMGVGANVLTF
many,NA,TRBJ2-5,TRBV15,TGTGCCACCAGCAGAGATGCCAGAGCCCAGGAGACCCAGTACTTC,CATSRDARAQETQYF
few,NA,TRBJ2-3,TRBV20-1,TGCAGTGCCACTACGAGCACAGATACGCAGTATTTT,CSATTSTDTQYF
NA,NA,TRBJ2-1,TRBV29-1,TGCAGCGTTGTTTGGGGGGGGGCCAATGAGCAGTTCTTC,CSVVWGGANEQFF